This is a list of T cell receptor beta chains from one sample in a study of cytomegalovirus exposure and HLA in healthy donors. Produced via immunoSEQ multiplex PCR; TCRdb's table is partial and in-frame only. Among roughly 84,000 clones listed, 78% were seen once. Specimen: PBMCs. The receptors shown here come from a male donor in good health and CMV-seropositive. Both conserved end residues are part of each CDR3. A D gene is named only where the DNA matches it firmly. Part of the rows lack a size; the others show once, few, many or a class for expanded clones.

D gene,CDR3 length,V gene,clone size,J gene,CDR3 protein,CDR3 DNA
NA,13,TRBV10-3,NA,TRBJ2-3,CAINPPGTDTQYF,TGTGCCATCAATCCTCCAGGCACAGATACGCAGTATTTT
TRBD2,19,TRBV7-9,once,TRBJ2-3,CASSLVGRGGSGGTDTQYF,TGTGCCAGCAGCTTAGTTGGCCGCGGAGGCAGCGGGGGCACAGATACGCAGTATTTT
NA,13,TRBV9,once,TRBJ1-2,CASSVGGSYGYTF,TGTGCCAGCAGCGTAGGAGGGTCCTATGGCTACACCTTC
NA,13,TRBV19,NA,TRBJ1-6,CATGLMNDSPLHF,TGTGCCACGGGACTGATGAATGATTCACCCCTCCACTTT
NA,14,TRBV5-1,NA,TRBJ2-7,CASSPSTRPYEQYF,TGCGCCAGCAGCCCATCCACGCGCCCCTACGAGCAGTACTTC
NA,15,TRBV18,NA,TRBJ2-1,CASSPPGLQNNEQFF,TGTGCCAGCTCACCTCCGGGACTGCAGAACAATGAGCAGTTCTTC
TRBD2,13,TRBV11-3,NA,TRBJ2-5,CASSFGLAETQYF,TGTGCCAGCAGCTTCGGACTAGCGGAGACCCAGTACTTC
NA,11,TRBV20-1,NA,TRBJ2-1,CSALLRNEQFF,TGCAGTGCCTTACTCCGAAATGAGCAGTTCTTC
NA,14,TRBV6-5,NA,TRBJ1-2,CASAEQGFNYGYTF,TGTGCCAGCGCGGAGCAGGGCTTTAACTATGGCTACACCTTC
NA,14,TRBV6-5,once,TRBJ2-3,CASSYFQTSDTQYF,TGTGCCAGCAGTTACTTCCAGACTTCAGATACGCAGTATTTT
TRBD1,16,TRBV2,NA,TRBJ1-6,CASRDTGTGLNSPLHF,TGTGCCAGCAGGGATACCGGGACAGGGTTAAATTCACCCCTCCACTTT
NA,15,TRBV7-9,NA,TRBJ1-1,CASSLTLRLTSEAFF,TGTGCCAGCAGCCTGACCCTGAGGTTGACCTCTGAAGCTTTCTTT
TRBD1,14,TRBV5-1,NA,TRBJ2-1,CASSPGQGYNEQFF,TGCGCCAGCAGCCCAGGACAGGGATACAATGAGCAGTTCTTC
NA,15,TRBV7-2,NA,TRBJ1-4,CASSLVAGANEKLFF,TGTGCCAGCAGCTTAGTCGCAGGGGCTAATGAAAAACTGTTTTTT
NA,18,TRBV25-1,NA,TRBJ1-1,CASSSQRAGGVTNTEAFF,TGTGCCAGCAGTTCCCAGCGGGCAGGCGGGGTGACGAACACTGAAGCTTTCTTT
NA,13,TRBV11-2,once,TRBJ2-5,CASSLSLQETQYF,TGTGCCAGCAGCTTATCACTCCAAGAGACCCAGTACTTC
NA,14,TRBV19,NA,TRBJ2-6,CATNTGWGANVLTF,TGTGCCACAAACACCGGGTGGGGGGCCAACGTCCTGACTTTC
NA,15,TRBV6-5,NA,TRBJ1-6,CASSYRGIYNSPLHF,TGTGCCAGCAGTTACAGGGGGATTTATAATTCACCCCTCCACTTT
NA,17,TRBV14,few,TRBJ2-7,CASSQDIGWGASYEQYF,TGTGCCAGCAGCCAAGATATCGGGTGGGGAGCCTCCTACGAGCAGTACTTC
TRBD1,15,TRBV5-6,few,TRBJ1-5,CASSWGDRLNQPQHF,TGTGCCAGCAGCTGGGGGGACAGGCTAAATCAGCCCCAGCATTTT
NA,13,TRBV5-4,NA,TRBJ2-7,CASSLGQSYEQYF,TGTGCCAGCAGCTTGGGACAGAGCTACGAGCAGTACTTC
NA,14,TRBV19,once,TRBJ2-7,CASSITTGAYEQYF,TGTGCCAGTAGTATAACAACCGGGGCCTACGAGCAGTACTTC
TRBD1,16,TRBV6-4,few,TRBJ2-7,CASSAPGQPPAGEQYF,TGTGCCAGCAGTGCCCCGGGACAGCCACCGGCCGGCGAGCAGTACTTC
NA,14,TRBV7-9,NA,TRBJ1-2,CSSSLAGQNYGYTF,TGTTCCAGCAGCTTAGCGGGGCAAAACTATGGCTACACCTTC
NA,14,TRBV7-2,NA,TRBJ2-5,CASSAQQGLETQYF,TGTGCCAGCAGCGCCCAACAGGGTTTAGAGACCCAGTACTTC
NA,16,TRBV7-2,NA,TRBJ2-2,CASSLVSGTNTGELFF,TGTGCCAGCAGCTTAGTTTCGGGTACGAACACCGGGGAGCTGTTTTTT
NA,19,TRBV21-1,NA,TRBJ1-5,CASSKLASCQGPSNQPQHF,TGTGCCAGCAGCAAACTCGCGAGTTGCCAGGGGCCGAGCAATCAGCCCCAGCATTTT
TRBD1,17,TRBV9,NA,TRBJ1-6,CASSVGVGPGGRSPLHF,TGTGCCAGCAGCGTGGGAGTGGGGCCAGGGGGTCGTTCACCCCTCCACTTT
NA,16,TRBV28,NA,TRBJ1-1,CASSLVPGAENTEAFF,TGTGCCAGCAGTTTAGTCCCCGGAGCAGAGAACACTGAAGCTTTCTTT
NA,12,TRBV10-3,once,TRBJ2-1,CATKLGRAKQFF,TGTGCCACCAAACTAGGGAGAGCCAAGCAGTTCTTC
TRBD1,15,TRBV9,NA,TRBJ2-2,CASSRTGGYAGELFF,TGTGCCAGCAGCCGGACAGGGGGATACGCCGGGGAGCTGTTTTTT
NA,15,TRBV19,NA,TRBJ1-6,CATLDRTRYNSPLHF,TGTGCCACACTAGACAGGACAAGATATAATTCACCCCTCCACTTT
NA,14,TRBV5-1,few,TRBJ2-7,CASSTPRGAEEQYF,TGCGCCAGCAGTACCCCCCGGGGGGCAGAGGAGCAGTACTTC
TRBD1,15,TRBV19,NA,TRBJ1-1,CASSIAEGADTEAFF,TGTGCCAGTAGTATAGCGGAGGGGGCGGACACTGAAGCTTTCTTT
NA,15,TRBV18,NA,TRBJ1-1,CASSPREGATTEAFF,TGTGCCAGCTCACCCCGAGAAGGGGCAACCACTGAAGCTTTCTTT
TRBD1,13,TRBV13,NA,TRBJ2-5,CASARTGKETQYF,TGTGCCAGCGCTAGGACAGGGAAAGAGACCCAGTACTTC
NA,14,TRBV6-5,NA,TRBJ2-5,CASSYSVQAETQYF,TGTGCCAGCAGTTACTCGGTCCAGGCAGAGACCCAGTACTTC
NA,13,TRBV18,NA,TRBJ1-6,CASSPTGDSPLHF,TGTGCCAGCTCACCAACGGGGGATTCACCCCTCCACTTT
TRBD1,15,TRBV5-1,NA,TRBJ2-1,CASSLRAGGLNEQFF,TGCGCCAGCAGCTTGAGGGCAGGGGGCCTCAATGAGCAGTTCTTC
TRBD1,13,TRBV28,NA,TRBJ1-6,CASMGQVNSPLHF,TGTGCCAGCATGGGACAGGTGAATTCACCCCTCCACTTT
TRBD1,12,TRBV2,NA,TRBJ2-7,CATRTGGYEQYF,TGTGCCACCAGGACAGGGGGTTACGAGCAGTACTTC
TRBD2,14,TRBV2,once,TRBJ2-3,CASRSAGGTDTQYF,TGTGCCAGCAGATCGGCGGGGGGGACAGATACGCAGTATTTT
NA,16,TRBV15,NA,TRBJ2-7,CATSPLGALGAYEQYF,TGTGCCACCAGCCCTCTGGGGGCCCTGGGCGCCTACGAGCAGTACTTC
TRBD1,19,TRBV27,NA,TRBJ1-1,CASSPKFVRTGNLGTEAFF,TGTGCCAGCAGCCCCAAGTTTGTTCGGACAGGGAACCTAGGCACTGAAGCTTTCTTT
TRBD1,13,TRBV27,NA,TRBJ2-5,CASRDRGPETQYF,TGTGCCAGCAGGGACAGGGGGCCTGAGACCCAGTACTTC
TRBD1,15,TRBV7-9,once,TRBJ2-5,CASTQTGGYGETQYF,TGTGCCAGCACCCAAACAGGGGGGTATGGAGAGACCCAGTACTTC
TRBD2,16,TRBV6-1,NA,TRBJ2-3,CASSAASGGFSDTQYF,TGTGCCAGCAGTGCCGCTAGCGGGGGGTTTTCCGATACGCAGTATTTT
TRBD2,14,TRBV7-2,once,TRBJ2-5,CASSASGGGETQYF,TGTGCCAGCAGCGCCTCCGGGGGGGGAGAGACCCAGTACTTC
NA,17,TRBV19,NA,TRBJ1-4,CASRLGLFSSANEKLFF,TGTGCCAGTAGGCTCGGACTATTTTCTTCGGCTAATGAAAAACTGTTTTTT
NA,12,TRBV28,NA,TRBJ2-7,CASSSQSYEQYF,TGTGCCAGCAGTTCCCAATCCTACGAGCAGTACTTC
NA,15,TRBV7-9,NA,TRBJ1-1,CSSSLGQGMNTEAFF,TGTTCCAGCAGCTTAGGTCAGGGAATGAACACTGAAGCTTTCTTT
TRBD2,17,TRBV5-4,NA,TRBJ2-1,CASSFGGSGSSYNEQFF,TGTGCCAGCAGCTTTGGCGGGAGTGGGAGCTCCTACAATGAGCAGTTCTTC
TRBD1,15,TRBV6-6,NA,TRBJ1-2,CASAMRTGRSSGYTF,TGTGCCAGCGCTATGCGGACAGGACGATCGTCGGGCTACACCTTC
NA,14,TRBV15,NA,TRBJ1-1,CATSRDLRWTEAFF,TGTGCCACCAGCAGAGATTTGCGGTGGACTGAAGCTTTCTTT
TRBD1,14,TRBV27,NA,TRBJ1-5,CASRDRYSNQPQHF,TGTGCCAGCAGGGACAGGTATAGCAATCAGCCCCAGCATTTT
NA,14,TRBV7-9,NA,TRBJ2-5,CASRHRGAEETQYF,TGTGCCAGCAGACACCGCGGGGCCGAAGAGACCCAGTACTTC
TRBD2,14,TRBV30,once,TRBJ2-5,CAWSEGLAGETQYF,TGTGCCTGGAGCGAAGGACTAGCGGGCGAGACCCAGTACTTC
TRBD1,14,TRBV12-5,NA,TRBJ2-1,CASAFRTGTREQFF,TGTGCTAGTGCCTTCCGGACAGGGACGAGGGAGCAGTTCTTC
TRBD1,14,TRBV11-2,NA,TRBJ1-3,CASSQTGAGNTIYF,TGTGCCAGCAGCCAGACAGGGGCAGGAAACACCATATATTTT